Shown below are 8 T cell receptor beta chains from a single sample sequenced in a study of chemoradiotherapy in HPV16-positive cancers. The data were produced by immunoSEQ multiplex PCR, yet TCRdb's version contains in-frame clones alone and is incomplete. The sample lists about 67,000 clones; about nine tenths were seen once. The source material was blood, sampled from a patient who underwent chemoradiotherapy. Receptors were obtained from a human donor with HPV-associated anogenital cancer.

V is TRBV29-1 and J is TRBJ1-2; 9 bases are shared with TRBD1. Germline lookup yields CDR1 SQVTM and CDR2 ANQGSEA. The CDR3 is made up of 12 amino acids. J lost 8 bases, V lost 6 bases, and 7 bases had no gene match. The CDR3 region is CSVETGGMGYTF. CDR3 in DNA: TGCAGCGTAGAGACAGGGGGAATGGGCTACACCTTC.

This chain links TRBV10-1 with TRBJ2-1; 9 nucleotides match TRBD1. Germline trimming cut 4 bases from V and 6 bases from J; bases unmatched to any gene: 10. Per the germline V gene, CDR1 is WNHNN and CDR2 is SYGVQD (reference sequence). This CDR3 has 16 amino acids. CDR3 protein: CASSGGRGTGFNEQFF. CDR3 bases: TGCGCCAGCAGTGGGGGTCGGGGGACAGGGTTCAATGAGCAGTTCTTC.

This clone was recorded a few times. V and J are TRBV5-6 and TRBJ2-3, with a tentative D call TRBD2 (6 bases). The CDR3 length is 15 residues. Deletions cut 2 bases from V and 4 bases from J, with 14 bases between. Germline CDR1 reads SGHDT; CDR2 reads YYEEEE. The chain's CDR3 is CASSLGGDPSDTQYF. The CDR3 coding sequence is TGTGCCAGCAGCTTAGGAGGGGACCCCTCAGATACGCAGTATTTT.

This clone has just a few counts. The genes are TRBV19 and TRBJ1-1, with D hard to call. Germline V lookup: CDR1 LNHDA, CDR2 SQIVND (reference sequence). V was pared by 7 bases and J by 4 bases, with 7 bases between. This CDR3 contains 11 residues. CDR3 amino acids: CASTLGTEAFF. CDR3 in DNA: TGTGCCAGTACACTGGGCACTGAAGCTTTCTTT.

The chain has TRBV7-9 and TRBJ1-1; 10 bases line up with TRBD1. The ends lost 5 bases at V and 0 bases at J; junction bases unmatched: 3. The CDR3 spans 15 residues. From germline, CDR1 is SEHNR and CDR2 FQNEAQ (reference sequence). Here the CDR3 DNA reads TGTGCCAGCAGCCCGGGACAGGGGATGAACACTGAAGCTTTCTTT. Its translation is CASSPGQGMNTEAFF. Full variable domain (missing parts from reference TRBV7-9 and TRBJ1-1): DTGVSQNPRHKITKRGQNVTFRCDPISEHNRLYWYRQTLGQGPEFLTYFQNEAQLEKSRLLSDRFSAERPKGSFSTLEIQRTEQGDSAMYLCASSPGQGMNTEAFFGQGTRLTVV.

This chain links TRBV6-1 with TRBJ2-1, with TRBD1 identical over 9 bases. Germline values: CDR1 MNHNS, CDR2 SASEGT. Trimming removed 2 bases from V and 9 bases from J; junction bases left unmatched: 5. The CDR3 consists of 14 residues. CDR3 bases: TGTGCCAGCAGTGAATCGTGGGGACAGGGTGAGCAGTTCTTC. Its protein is CASSESWGQGEQFF.

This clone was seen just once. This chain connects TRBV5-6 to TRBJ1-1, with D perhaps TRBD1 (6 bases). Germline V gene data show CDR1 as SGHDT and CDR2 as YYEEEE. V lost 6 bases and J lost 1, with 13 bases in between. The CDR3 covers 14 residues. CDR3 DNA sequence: TGTGCCAGCACCTCCGGGACACCGAACACTGAAGCTTTCTTT. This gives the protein CASTSGTPNTEAFF.

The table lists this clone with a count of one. This CDR3 is CSVVSDRFGRNEQFF. The CDR3 DNA is TGCAGCGTTGTTTCGGACAGGTTTGGGCGCAATGAGCAGTTCTTC. The gene calls are TRBV29-1 and TRBJ2-1; 7 nucleotides line up with TRBD1. J gave up 6 bases and V 4 bases, and 12 bases lay outside the gene matches. The CDR3 totals 15 residues. The V gene's germline CDR1 is SQVTM and CDR2 ANQGSEA.